This T cell receptor (beta chain) originates from a study of blood T cell repertoires in COVID-19. Looking at the study overall: Sample material is recorded as cDNA or gDNA derived from T cells, B-cell-depleted T cells, or PBMCs.

In the study's own analysis: Quantification of nucleated cells was approximated via reference gene primer amplification. Sequencing was performed with immunoSEQ multiplex PCR; in TCRdb, only in-frame clones are kept and a portion is missing. D and trimming were read from the DNA, whereas the V and J calls and clone size are those reported in that table. Of some 200,000 clones listed, around 73% were seen once; the top ten hold 17%. Residents of 24 US areas, aged about 18 to 95 years, made up the participants. Participants reported their clinical history, and cohort assignment relied on those reports. Trimming removed 3 bases from V and 5 bases from J, with 8 bases in between. CDR1 and CDR2 (germline): SGHVS, FNYEAQ. The CDR3 contains 13 residues.

Specimen: PBMCs or T cells enriched from blood (not recorded which). This receptor was obtained from a woman in her fifties or sixties who had recovered from COVID-19. V is TRBV7-6 and J is TRBJ1-5; D call uncertain. This chain's CDR3 is CASSLHRDQPQHF. As DNA, the CDR3 is TGTGCCAGCAGCTTGCACAGAGATCAGCCCCAGCATTTT.